The 18 T cell receptor beta chains presented below share a single source sample, sequenced in a study of cytomegalovirus exposure and HLA in healthy donors. The PCR employed 60 Vbeta primers together with 13 Jbeta primers. Sequencing was performed with immunoSEQ multiplex PCR; in TCRdb, only in-frame clones are kept and a portion is missing. The profile shows roughly 130,000 clones, around 85% of them singletons. Specimen: PBMCs. These receptors all come from a man aged 25 to 40 in good health and CMV-seronegative.

This clone appeared a few times. The chain employs TRBV19 and TRBJ1-2; D call uncertain. Trimming removed 3 bases from V and 4 bases from J, with 9 bases in between. This CDR3 spans 13 amino acids. Looked up from germline, CDR1 is LNHDA and CDR2 is SQIVND (reference sequence). DNA of the CDR3: TGTGCCAGTAGTATCGGTAGCGGCTATGGCTACACCTTC. Translated, it gives CASSIGSGYGYTF.

This clone was observed a single time. The chain carries TRBV7-2 and TRBJ1-6; perhaps TRBD1 as D (6 bases). V gave up 1 base and J gave up 8 bases, with 15 bases separating them. This CDR3 spans 16 amino acids. The germline V gene has CDR1 SGHTA and CDR2 FQGNSA. The CDR3 spells CASSLVATGGDSPLHF. DNA for the CDR3: TGTGCCAGCAGCTTAGTGGCGACGGGGGGCGATTCACCCCTCCACTTT.

CDR3 in DNA: TGTGCCAGCAGCTATGGGACAGGGGGCGACTATGGCTACACCTTC. Amino acids: CASSYGTGGDYGYTF. The gene calls are TRBV11-2 and TRBJ1-2; 12 bases match TRBD1. Germline values: CDR1 SGHAT, CDR2 FQNNGV. The trim removed 4 bases at V and 3 bases at J, leaving 3 bases unmatched. The CDR3 runs 15 residues.

This clone was recorded a few times. V and J are TRBV4-3 and TRBJ2-1, with 7 nucleotides matching TRBD1. V lost 3 bases, J lost 7 bases, and 9 bases stayed unmatched. The CDR3 loop spans 15 amino acids. From germline, CDR1 is LGHNA and CDR2 YSLEER. The CDR3 DNA reads as TGCGCCAGCAGCCAGCGGCAGGGGGTGAGGAATGAGCAGTTCTTC. Its protein is CASSQRQGVRNEQFF.

This clone was picked up one time. V gene TRBV5-1 combines with J gene TRBJ1-1, with 9 bases identical to TRBD1. J lost 6 bases, V lost 4 bases, and 10 bases had no gene match. The CDR3 runs to 15 residues. Germline CDR1 reads SGHRS; CDR2 reads YFSETQ. Here the CDR3 DNA reads TGCGCCAGCAGCGGAACCGGGACAGGGATTCCTGAAGCTTTCTTT. As protein: CASSGTGTGIPEAFF.

The rearrangement joins TRBV29-1 to TRBJ1-1; TRBD1 might be the D (5 bases). CDR1 SQVTM and CDR2 ANQGSEA come from the germline V gene. V gave up 8 bases and J gave up 4 bases, with 11 bases separating them. The CDR3 is 11 amino acids. The CDR3: CSLQGGTEAFF. The CDR3 DNA sequence: TGCAGCTTGCAGGGAGGCACTGAAGCTTTCTTT.

The chain uses TRBV5-5 and TRBJ2-5, with a weak D call TRBD2 (6 bases). The closer fit of TRBJ2-7 to the DNA end suggests the J call may be wrong. There are 14 residues in the CDR3. CDR1 is SGHKS, CDR2 YYEKEE, per germline (reference sequence). This CDR3 is CASSHGDSTYEQYF. The CDR3 DNA sequence: TGTGCCAGCAGCCATGGGGACTCCACCTACGAGCAGTACTTC.

The gene calls are TRBV7-2 and TRBJ1-2; a weak D match, TRBD1 (5 bases). Germline assignment: CDR1 SGHTA and CDR2 FQGNSA. The CDR3 length is 17 residues. With 2 bases removed from V and 0 bases from J, the gap between germline ends came to 16 bases. CDR3 nucleotide sequence: TGTGCCAGCAGCTTACGCTTTCGACAGTTAGCTAACTATGGCTACACCTTC. Its translation is CASSLRFRQLANYGYTF.

This clone was recorded once. The chain links TRBV29-1 to TRBJ2-7; D perhaps matches TRBD1 (6 bases). The CDR3 runs 12 residues. Germline V gene lookup returns CDR1 SQVTM and CDR2 ANQGSEA. Trimming left V 4 bases short and J 2 bases short, with 9 bases between. DNA for the CDR3: TGCAGCGTTGTATACAGGGCCTACGAGCAGTACTTC. Protein: CSVVYRAYEQYF.

The V and J genes are TRBV7-6 and TRBJ2-7; TRBD1 matches 7 bases. Per germline, CDR1 SGHVS and CDR2 FNYEAQ. This CDR3 is 14 amino acids long. V lost 0 bases to trimming and J lost 3 bases; unmatched junction nucleotides: 2. Here the CDR3 DNA reads TGTGCCAGCAGCTTAGCACAGGGGTTCTACGAGCAGTACTTC. The encoded protein is CASSLAQGFYEQYF.

The V call is TRBV5-6, the J call TRBJ1-1, with D tentatively TRBD1 (5 bases). The CDR3 extends over 14 amino acids. V was clipped by 0 bases and J by 6 bases, with 12 bases between them. Germline CDR1 SGHDT, CDR2 YYEEEE. The CDR3 DNA follows: TGTGCCAGCAGCTTGGGGCCCCAGGGCCCTGAAGCTTTCTTT. Amino acid sequence: CASSLGPQGPEAFF.

The chain carries TRBV5-1 and TRBJ2-3; 12 nucleotides align to TRBD2. V dropped 7 bases and J dropped 4; count of bases not matched to a gene: 10. The CDR3 runs 16 residues. CDR1 SGHRS and CDR2 YFSETQ come from the germline V gene. The CDR3 sequence is CASGGPSGGAADTQYF. The CDR3 nucleotides read TGCGCCAGCGGAGGCCCTAGCGGGGGGGCGGCAGATACGCAGTATTTT.

This chain's CDR3 is CASSLRPGGENTGELFF. CDR3 DNA sequence: TGTGCCAGCAGCTTAAGGCCCGGAGGGGAGAACACCGGGGAGCTGTTTTTT. The genes are TRBV7-6 and TRBJ2-2; a weak D match, TRBD2 (6 bases). Trimming removed 2 bases from V and 1 base from J, with 14 bases in between. Germline assignment: CDR1 SGHVS and CDR2 FNYEAQ. CDR3 length: 17 amino acids.

Of note for this clone: Within the sample, other DNA sequences also encode this same CDR3. This chain connects TRBV6-1 to TRBJ2-7, with 8 bases that match TRBD2. This CDR3 region has 15 residues. Trimming at V came to 8 bases and at J to 3 bases, leaving 12 bases not matched to a gene. CDR1 MNHNS and CDR2 SASEGT come from the germline V gene. CDR3 protein: CASPPGLAGHYEQYF. The CDR3 coding sequence is TGTGCCAGCCCGCCCGGGCTAGCGGGTCACTACGAGCAGTACTTC.

V usage is TRBV2 and J usage is TRBJ1-1; 7 bases are shared with TRBD1. V trimming: 6 bases; J trimming: 12 bases; junction bases outside the gene matches: 19. This CDR3 has 15 residues. Germline V gives CDR1 SNHLY, CDR2 FYNNEI. CDR3 residues: CASREKQGTEYLTFF. The CDR3 DNA is TGTGCCAGCAGAGAAAAACAGGGGACGGAATACTTGACTTTCTTT.

The chain recombines TRBV2 with TRBJ1-1; D gene uncertain. V was cut by 2 bases and J by 1 base, with 11 bases left in between. Per the germline V gene, CDR1 is SNHLY and CDR2 is FYNNEI. This CDR3 comprises 15 residues. The CDR3 nucleotides are TGTGCCAGCAGTGAATCGAATTACAGGAACACTGAAGCTTTCTTT. This translates into CASSESNYRNTEAFF.

V usage is TRBV30 and J usage is TRBJ1-6, with 7 bases aligning to TRBD1. CDR1 is GTSNPN, CDR2 SVGIG, per germline (reference sequence). This CDR3 has 13 amino acids. Trimming at V came to 2 bases and at J to 7 bases, leaving 2 bases not matched to a gene. In nucleotides, the CDR3 is TGTGCCTGGAGTCGGGACAGCAATTCACCCCTCCACTTT. Translation: CAWSRDSNSPLHF.

The V gene is TRBV9, the J gene TRBJ2-3; the match to TRBD1 covers 7 bases. Germline V CDR1 and CDR2: SGDLS, YYNGEE. V trimming: 0 bases; J trimming: 4 bases; junction bases outside the gene matches: 8. CDR3 length equals 16 residues. In nucleotides, the CDR3 is TGTGCCAGCAGCGTAGAAGGGGGCGATCCCCCAGATACGCAGTATTTT. Its translation is CASSVEGGDPPDTQYF.